These T cell receptor beta chains were read from a single sample in a study of circulating and synovial CD4+ cells in juvenile arthritis. TCRdb's copy holds only in-frame clones and misses some; the assay was immunoSEQ multiplex PCR. The table has about 3,600 clones, roughly 80% seen once. Sequencing was performed on CD4+ T cells from synovial fluid. The receptors originated from a human donor with juvenile idiopathic arthritis. The CDR3 runs from the conserved cysteine through the conserved F or W. D genes are given only for firm matches. Part of the rows lack a size; the others show once, few, many or a class for expanded clones.

TRBD2,15,TRBV28,-,CASRSDGTSRYEQYF
TRBD2,13,TRBV10-3,-,CATGLAGGNGEYF
-,14,TRBV6-6,few,CASTGGPDTGELFF
-,12,TRBV30,-,CAWKGSGTEAFF
-,14,TRBV16,-,CASSQSRGAPGYTF
-,12,TRBV7-9,few,CASSRDYNEQFF
-,16,TRBV4-2,-,CASSQEGGAGAGELFF
-,13,TRBV4-1,-,CASSPMSRRELFF
-,11,TRBV25-1,-,CASSSGEVQYF
TRBD1,13,TRBV2,-,CASSGQGRTEAFF
-,20,TRBV10-1,-,CASSDPFPQVASSGANVLTF
-,15,TRBV27,-,CASSFAGTTNEKLFF
-,12,TRBV10-1,-,CASSDLTDTQYF
-,13,TRBV19,-,CASSIEGRQPQHF
TRBD1,16,TRBV5-1,-,CASSPGTGGGWETQYF
TRBD1,14,TRBV6-1,once,CASVAGTGRYGYTF
-,14,TRBV7-2,-,CASSLAYGNTEAFF
-,15,TRBV6-5,-,CASSYSSGRTDTQYF
TRBD2,15,TRBV19,-,CASSRGLAGTYEQYF
-,13,TRBV5-1,few,CASSPPVTDTQYF
TRBD1,15,TRBV6-1,-,CASSEWDRGEETQYF
TRBD1,16,TRBV19,-,CASSNDGTDGPQPQHF
-,14,TRBV5-1,-,CASSAQSLSYEQYF
TRBD2,17,TRBV7-6,-,CASSPRGLAGAYNEQFF
TRBD1,15,TRBV7-2,few,CASSPWTGQYQPQHF
-,13,TRBV15,-,CATSRAGPTEAFF
-,14,TRBV7-2,-,CASSFRDTSYEQYF
TRBD1,13,TRBV29-1,-,CSVGQGQTDTQYF
TRBD1,16,TRBV7-2,few,CASSSGQGPTSGGYTF
-,13,TRBV30,-,CAWSPQGPETQYF
TRBD2,15,TRBV5-1,-,CASSLEAGGRYEQYF
-,17,TRBV7-2,-,CASSLDGRWNSNYGYTF
TRBD2,17,TRBV7-3,-,CASSSRTSGGGQETQYF
-,14,TRBV28,-,CASSFSGGQETQYF
-,13,TRBV6-4,-,CASSGAANQPQHF
-,13,TRBV11-3,-,CASSRSVSEEQYF
TRBD1,15,TRBV2,large,CASSAGTGAGNTIYF
TRBD1,14,TRBV16,few,CASSQDRGNTEAFF
-,14,TRBV28,few,CASNSPPGDQPQHF
-,13,TRBV6-6,-,CASGLTSTDTQYF
TRBD1,15,TRBV5-5,-,CASSLLDRGSYEQYF
TRBD2,16,TRBV7-9,-,CASSPSGRGRTDTQYF
TRBD1,15,TRBV4-2,-,CASSQGVRGRDGYTF
-,12,TRBV4-3,-,CASSLGGYGYTF
TRBD1,15,TRBV6-1,once,CASSEVMGQGRGYTF
TRBD1,14,TRBV28,-,CASGGGQGNSPLHF
-,11,TRBV30,-,CAWSMEGTAFF
-,13,TRBV30,-,CAYDVAGNYGYTF
TRBD2,14,TRBV7-9,-,CASSQTSGINEQFF